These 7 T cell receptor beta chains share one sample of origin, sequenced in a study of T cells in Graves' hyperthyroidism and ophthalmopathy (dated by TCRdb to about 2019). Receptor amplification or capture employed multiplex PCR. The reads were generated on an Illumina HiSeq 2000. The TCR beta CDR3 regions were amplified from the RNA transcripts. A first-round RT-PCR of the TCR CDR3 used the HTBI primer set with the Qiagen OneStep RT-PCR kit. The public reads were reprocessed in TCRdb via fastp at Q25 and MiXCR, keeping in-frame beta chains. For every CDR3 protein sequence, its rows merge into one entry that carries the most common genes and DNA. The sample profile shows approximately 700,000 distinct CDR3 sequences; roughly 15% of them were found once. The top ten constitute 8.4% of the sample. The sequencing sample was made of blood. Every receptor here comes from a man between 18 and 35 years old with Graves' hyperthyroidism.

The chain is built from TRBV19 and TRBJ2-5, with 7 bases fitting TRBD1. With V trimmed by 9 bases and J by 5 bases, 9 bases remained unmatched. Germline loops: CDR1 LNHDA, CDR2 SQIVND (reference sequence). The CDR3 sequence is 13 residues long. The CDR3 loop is CASSTGWGETQYF. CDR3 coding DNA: TGTGCCAGCTCGACAGGGTGGGGGGAGACCCAGTACTTC.

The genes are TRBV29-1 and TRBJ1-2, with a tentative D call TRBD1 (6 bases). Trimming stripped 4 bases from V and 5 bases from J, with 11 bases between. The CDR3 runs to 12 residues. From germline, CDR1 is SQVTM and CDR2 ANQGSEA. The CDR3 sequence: CSVVETGYGYTF. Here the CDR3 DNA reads TGCAGCGTTGTCGAGACAGGTTATGGCTACACCTTC.

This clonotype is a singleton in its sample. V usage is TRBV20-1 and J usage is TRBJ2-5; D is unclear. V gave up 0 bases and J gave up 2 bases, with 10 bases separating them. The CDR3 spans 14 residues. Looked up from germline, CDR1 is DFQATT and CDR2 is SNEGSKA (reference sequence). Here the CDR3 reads CSARDQVPQETQYF. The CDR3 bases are TGCAGTGCTAGAGATCAAGTCCCTCAAGAGACCCAGTACTTC.

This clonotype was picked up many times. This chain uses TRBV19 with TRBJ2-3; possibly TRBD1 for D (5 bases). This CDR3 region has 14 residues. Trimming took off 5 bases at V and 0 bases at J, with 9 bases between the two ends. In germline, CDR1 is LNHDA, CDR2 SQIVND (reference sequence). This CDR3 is CASSSQGSTDTQYF. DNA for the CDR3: TGTGCCAGTAGTTCCCAGGGTAGCACAGATACGCAGTATTTT.

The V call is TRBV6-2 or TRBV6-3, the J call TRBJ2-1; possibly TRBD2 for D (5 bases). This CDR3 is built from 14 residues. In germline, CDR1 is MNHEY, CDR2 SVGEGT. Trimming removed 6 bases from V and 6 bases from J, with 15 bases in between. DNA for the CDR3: TGTGCCAGCAGCAACGGAGGTGGTGTCAATGAGCAGTTCTTC. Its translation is CASSNGGGVNEQFF.

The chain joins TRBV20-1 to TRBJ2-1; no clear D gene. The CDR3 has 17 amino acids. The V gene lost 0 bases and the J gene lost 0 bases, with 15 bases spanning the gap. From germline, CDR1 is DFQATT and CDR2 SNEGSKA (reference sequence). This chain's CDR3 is CSARDVGGPSSYNEQFF. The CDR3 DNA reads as TGCAGTGCTAGAGACGTGGGCGGCCCTAGCTCCTACAATGAGCAGTTCTTC.

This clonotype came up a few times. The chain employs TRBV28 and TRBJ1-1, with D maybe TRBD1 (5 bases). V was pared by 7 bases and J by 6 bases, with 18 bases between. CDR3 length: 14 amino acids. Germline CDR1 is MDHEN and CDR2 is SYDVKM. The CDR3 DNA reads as TGTGCCAGCACCTCTTGGGGCGCAGTATCTGAAGCTTTCTTT. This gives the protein CASTSWGAVSEAFF.